This T cell receptor beta chain is drawn from a study of blood T cell repertoires in COVID-19. For the study at large: There were acute and convalescent COVID-19 samples, and they came from the United States, Italy and Spain. Sample material is recorded as cDNA or gDNA derived from T cells, B-cell-depleted T cells, or PBMCs.

The J segment lost 10 bases and the V segment lost 6 bases, leaving 2 bases of the junction unmatched. Germline loops: CDR1 SNHLY, CDR2 FYNNEI. This CDR3 has 11 amino acids. This clone was observed a handful of times. As processed by the authors: Reference gene primer amplification yielded estimated nucleated cell counts. Using immunoSEQ multiplex PCR, the repertoire was profiled, and TCRdb retains in-frame clones only, with some absent. That table gives V, J and clone size, and the DNA gave D and trimming. Here the sample spans approximately 260,000 clones, roughly 82% being singletons. This chain joins TRBV2 and TRBJ1-1, with 10 positions matching TRBD1. The clonotype was recovered from a woman older than 75 with active or convalescent COVID-19. Source material: peripheral blood. In nucleotides, the CDR3 is TGTGCCAGCAGGGGACAGGGGAGAGCTTTCTTT. It specifies CASRGQGRAFF. Full variable domain (missing parts from reference TRBV2 and TRBJ1-1): EPEVTQTPSHQVTQMGQEVILRCVPISNHLYFYWYRQILGQKVEFLVSFYNNEISEKSEIFDDQFSVERPDGSNFTLKIRSTKLEDSAMYFCASRGQGRAFFGQGTRLTVV.